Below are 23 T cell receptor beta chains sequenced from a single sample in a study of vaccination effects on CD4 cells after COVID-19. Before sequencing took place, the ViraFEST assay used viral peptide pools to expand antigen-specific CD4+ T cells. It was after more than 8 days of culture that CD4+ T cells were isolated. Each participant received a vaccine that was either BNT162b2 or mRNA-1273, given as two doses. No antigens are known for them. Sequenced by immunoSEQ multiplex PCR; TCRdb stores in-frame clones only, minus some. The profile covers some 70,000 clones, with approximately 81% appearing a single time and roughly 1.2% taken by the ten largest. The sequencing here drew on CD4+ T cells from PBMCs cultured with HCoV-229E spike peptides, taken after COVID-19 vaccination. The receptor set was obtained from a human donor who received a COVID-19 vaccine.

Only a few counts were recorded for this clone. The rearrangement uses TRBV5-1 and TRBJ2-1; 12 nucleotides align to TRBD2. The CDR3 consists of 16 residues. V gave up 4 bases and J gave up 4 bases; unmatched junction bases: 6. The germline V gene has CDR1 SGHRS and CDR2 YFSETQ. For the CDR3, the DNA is TGCGCCAGCAGCGCGGAGGGACTAGCGGGTTACAATGAGCAGTTCTTC. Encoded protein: CASSAEGLAGYNEQFF.

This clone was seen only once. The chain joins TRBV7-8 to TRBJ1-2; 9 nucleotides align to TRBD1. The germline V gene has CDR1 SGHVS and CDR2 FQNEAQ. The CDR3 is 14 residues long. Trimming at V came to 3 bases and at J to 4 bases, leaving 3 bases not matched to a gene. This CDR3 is CASSFGTGPYGYTF. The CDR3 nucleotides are TGTGCCAGCAGCTTCGGGACAGGGCCCTATGGCTACACCTTC.

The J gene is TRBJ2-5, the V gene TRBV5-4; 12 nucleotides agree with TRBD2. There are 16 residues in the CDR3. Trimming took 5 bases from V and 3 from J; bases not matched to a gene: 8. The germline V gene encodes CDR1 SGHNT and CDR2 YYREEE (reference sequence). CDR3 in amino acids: CASSFYLAGGEETQYF. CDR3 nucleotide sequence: TGTGCCAGCAGTTTCTACCTAGCGGGGGGGGAAGAGACCCAGTACTTC.

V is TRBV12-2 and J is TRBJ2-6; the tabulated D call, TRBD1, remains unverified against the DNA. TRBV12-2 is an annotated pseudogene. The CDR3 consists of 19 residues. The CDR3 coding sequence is TGTGCAAGTCGCTCCCCAGCAAGACGCAGGCGCTCTGGGGCCAACGTCCTGACTTTC. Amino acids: CASRSPARRRRSGANVLTF.

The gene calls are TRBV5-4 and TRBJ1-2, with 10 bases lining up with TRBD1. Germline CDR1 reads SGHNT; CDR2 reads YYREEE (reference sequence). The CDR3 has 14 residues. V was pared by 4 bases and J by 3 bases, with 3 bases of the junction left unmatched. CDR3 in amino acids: CASSRDRGDYGYTF. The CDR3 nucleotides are TGTGCCAGCAGCCGGGACAGGGGCGACTATGGCTACACCTTC.

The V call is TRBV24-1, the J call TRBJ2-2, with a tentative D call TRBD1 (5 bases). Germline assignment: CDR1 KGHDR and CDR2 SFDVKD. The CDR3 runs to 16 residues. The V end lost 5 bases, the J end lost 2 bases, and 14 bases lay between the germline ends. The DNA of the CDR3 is TGTGCCACCAGTGCCGACCGGCGGACAAACACCGGGGAGCTGTTTTTT. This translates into CATSADRRTNTGELFF.

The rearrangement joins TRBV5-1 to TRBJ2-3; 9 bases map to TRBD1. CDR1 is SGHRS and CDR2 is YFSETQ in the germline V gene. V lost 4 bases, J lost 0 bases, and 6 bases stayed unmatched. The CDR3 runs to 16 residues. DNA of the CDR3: TGCGCCAGCAGCCCCGGGACAGGGATTAGCACAGATACGCAGTATTTT. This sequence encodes CASSPGTGISTDTQYF.

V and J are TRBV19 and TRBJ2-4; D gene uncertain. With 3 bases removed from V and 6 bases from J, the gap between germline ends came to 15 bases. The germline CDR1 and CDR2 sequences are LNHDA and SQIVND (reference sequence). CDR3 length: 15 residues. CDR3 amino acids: CASSIESPLRNIQYF. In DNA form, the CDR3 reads TGTGCCAGTAGTATTGAGTCTCCCTTGAGAAACATTCAGTACTTC.

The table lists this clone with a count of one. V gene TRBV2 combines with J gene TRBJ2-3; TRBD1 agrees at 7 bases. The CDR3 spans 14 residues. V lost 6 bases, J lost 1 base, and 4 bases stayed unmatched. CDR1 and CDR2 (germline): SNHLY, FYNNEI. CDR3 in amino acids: CASSHDRGTDTQYF. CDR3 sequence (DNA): TGTGCCAGCAGCCACGACAGGGGCACAGATACGCAGTATTTT.

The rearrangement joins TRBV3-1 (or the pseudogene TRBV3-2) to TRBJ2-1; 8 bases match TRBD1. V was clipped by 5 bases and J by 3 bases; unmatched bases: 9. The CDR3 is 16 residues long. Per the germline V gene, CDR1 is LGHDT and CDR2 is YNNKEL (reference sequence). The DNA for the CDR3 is TGTGCCAGCAGCTTCGGAACGGACAGGGACTACAATGAGCAGTTCTTC. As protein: CASSFGTDRDYNEQFF.

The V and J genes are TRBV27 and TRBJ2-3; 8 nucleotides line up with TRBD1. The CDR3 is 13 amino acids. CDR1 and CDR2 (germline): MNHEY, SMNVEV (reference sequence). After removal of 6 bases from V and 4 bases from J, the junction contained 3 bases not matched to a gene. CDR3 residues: CASSDRGPDTQYF. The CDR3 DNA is TGTGCCAGCAGCGACAGGGGACCAGATACGCAGTATTTT.

The CDR3 nucleotides are TGTGCCAGTAGTATACGGACGGCTTCCTACAATGAGCAGTTCTTC. Translated: CASSIRTASYNEQFF. The chain has TRBV19 and TRBJ2-1; D is undetermined. Looked up from germline, CDR1 is LNHDA and CDR2 is SQIVND (reference sequence). Trimming cost V 2 bases and J 1 base, with 9 bases left between them. This CDR3 region has 15 residues.

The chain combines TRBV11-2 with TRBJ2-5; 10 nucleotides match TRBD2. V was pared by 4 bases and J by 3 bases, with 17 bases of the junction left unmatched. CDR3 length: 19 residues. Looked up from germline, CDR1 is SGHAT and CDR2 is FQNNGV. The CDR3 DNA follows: TGTGCCAGCAGCTCACACCCTCCTCCTAGCGGGGGCCGAGAAGAGACCCAGTACTTC. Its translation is CASSSHPPPSGGREETQYF.

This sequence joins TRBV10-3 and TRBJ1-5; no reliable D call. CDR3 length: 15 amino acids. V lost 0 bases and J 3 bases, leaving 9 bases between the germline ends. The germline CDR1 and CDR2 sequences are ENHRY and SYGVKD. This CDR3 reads CAISESSSLNQPQHF. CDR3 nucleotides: TGTGCCATCAGTGAGTCGTCGTCTCTCAATCAGCCCCAGCATTTT.

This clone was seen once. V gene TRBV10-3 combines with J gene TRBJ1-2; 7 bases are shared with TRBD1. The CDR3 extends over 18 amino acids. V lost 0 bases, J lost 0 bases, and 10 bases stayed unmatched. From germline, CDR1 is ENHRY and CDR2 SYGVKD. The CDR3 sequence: CAISESLPGQKANYGYTF. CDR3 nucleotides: TGTGCCATCAGTGAGTCACTCCCGGGACAGAAAGCTAACTATGGCTACACCTTC.

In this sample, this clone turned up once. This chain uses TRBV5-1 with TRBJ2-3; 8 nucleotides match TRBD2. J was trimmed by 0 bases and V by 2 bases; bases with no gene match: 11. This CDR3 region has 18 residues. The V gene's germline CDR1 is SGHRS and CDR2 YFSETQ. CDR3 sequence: CASSLSGGPIVSTDTQYF. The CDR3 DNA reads TGCGCCAGCAGCTTATCGGGGGGGCCGATCGTAAGCACAGATACGCAGTATTTT.

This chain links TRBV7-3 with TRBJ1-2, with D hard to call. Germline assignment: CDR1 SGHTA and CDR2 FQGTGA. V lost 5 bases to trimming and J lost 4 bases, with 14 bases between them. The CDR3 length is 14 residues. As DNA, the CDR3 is TGTGCCAGCAGCCCCATGGAAATTTCCTATGGCTACACCTTC. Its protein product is CASSPMEISYGYTF.

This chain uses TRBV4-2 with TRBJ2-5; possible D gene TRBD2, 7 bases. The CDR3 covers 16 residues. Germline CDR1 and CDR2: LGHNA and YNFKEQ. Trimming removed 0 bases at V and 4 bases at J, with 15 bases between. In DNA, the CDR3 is TGTGCCAGCAGCCAAGATTTGGGGGGGCATCGAGAGACCCAGTACTTC. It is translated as CASSQDLGGHRETQYF.

The CDR3 nucleotides read TGTGCCTGGAGCCCACCAGATACGCAGTATTTT. It encodes CAWSPPDTQYF. The chain is built from TRBV30 and TRBJ2-3; D gene uncertain. V dropped 3 bases and J dropped 4 bases, with 5 bases sitting between them. This CDR3 comprises 11 residues. Germline values: CDR1 GTSNPN, CDR2 SVGIG (reference sequence). Looking up the rest from reference TRBV30 and TRBJ2-3 gives the full variable domain: SQTIHQWPATLVQPVGSPLSLECTVEGTSNPNLYWYRQAAGRGLQLLFYSVGIGQISSEVPQNLSASRPQDRQFILSSKKLLLSDSGFYLCAWSPPDTQYFGPGTRLTVL.

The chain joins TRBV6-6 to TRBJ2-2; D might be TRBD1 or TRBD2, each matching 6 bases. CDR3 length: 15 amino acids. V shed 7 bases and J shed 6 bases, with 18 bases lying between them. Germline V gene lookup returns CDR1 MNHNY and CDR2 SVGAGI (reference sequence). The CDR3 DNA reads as TGTGCCAGCACCCCGAGGGCAGGGGAGGCCGGGGAGCTGTTTTTT. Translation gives CASTPRAGEAGELFF.

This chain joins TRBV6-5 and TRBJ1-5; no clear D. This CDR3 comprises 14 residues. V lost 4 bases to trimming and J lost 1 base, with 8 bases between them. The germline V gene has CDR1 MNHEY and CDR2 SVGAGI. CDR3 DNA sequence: TGTGCCAGCAGTTCCGGACGGAGCAATCAGCCCCAGCATTTT. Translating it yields CASSSGRSNQPQHF.

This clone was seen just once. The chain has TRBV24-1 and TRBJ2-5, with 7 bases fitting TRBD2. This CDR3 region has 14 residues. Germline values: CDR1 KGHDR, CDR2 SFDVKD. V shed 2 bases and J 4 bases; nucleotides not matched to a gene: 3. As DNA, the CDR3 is TGTGCCACCAGTGATTCCTTAGCGGGAGAGACCCAGTACTTC. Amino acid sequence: CATSDSLAGETQYF.

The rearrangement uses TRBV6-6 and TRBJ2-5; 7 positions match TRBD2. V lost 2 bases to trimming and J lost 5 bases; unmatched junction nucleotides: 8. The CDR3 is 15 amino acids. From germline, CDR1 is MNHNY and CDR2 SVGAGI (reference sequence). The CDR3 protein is CASSYGRGRWETQYF. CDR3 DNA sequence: TGTGCCAGCAGTTACGGGCGGGGGAGGTGGGAGACCCAGTACTTC.